The 12 T cell receptor beta chains below come from one sample, sequenced in a study of spatial heterogeneity in lung cancer. TCRdb independently ran MiXCR on the 5' RACE reads; one entry per CDR3 protein. Counted here are fewer than 30,000 distinct CDR3 sequences, roughly 6% occurring once; the ten biggest clones make up roughly 21%. Indicated time point: blood at routine non-recurrence follow-up after resection. Whole RNA was taken from tumor, nontumor lung or frozen PBMC; it was then sequenced unsorted. The material sequenced was PBMCs, taken at follow-up. All receptors come from a male donor with early-stage non-small cell lung cancer.

A few counts support this clonotype. The chain links TRBV5-1 to TRBJ2-5; 7 bases line up with TRBD1. V dropped 4 bases and J dropped 1; count of bases not matched to a gene: 4. Per the germline V gene, CDR1 is SGHRS and CDR2 is YFSETQ. The CDR3 runs 14 residues. Written as DNA, the CDR3 is TGCGCCAGCAGCCAGGGACAGATCCAAGAGACCCAGTACTTC. Translating it yields CASSQGQIQETQYF. Filled out from reference TRBV5-1 and TRBJ2-5, the complete variable domain reads KAGVTQTPRYLIKTRGQQVTLSCSPISGHRSVSWYQQTPGQGLQFLFEYFSETQRNKGNFPGRFSGRQFSNSRSEMNVSTLELGDSALYLCASSQGQIQETQYFGPGTRLLVL.

This sequence joins TRBV15 and TRBJ2-4; TRBD1 or TRBD2 may be the D gene (6 bases each). Germline lookup yields CDR1 LNHNV and CDR2 YYDKDF (reference sequence). The germline V and J ends were trimmed by 5 bases and 6 bases, with 17 bases remaining between them. This CDR3 contains 15 residues. The CDR3 DNA sequence: TGTGCCACCAGCTGGGAAAGGGGGGAAGGAAACATTCAGTACTTC. Its translation is CATSWERGEGNIQYF.

With respect to this clonotype: Possible read error: a much larger clone is one base away. J is TRBJ2-3 and V is TRBV9; D possibly corresponds to TRBD1 (5 bases). V lost 3 bases and J 7 bases, leaving 15 bases between the germline ends. CDR1 is SGDLS, CDR2 YYNGEE, per germline. This CDR3 contains 14 residues. In DNA, the CDR3 is TGTGCCAGCAGCGCGTGGGGAACAGGCAATACGCAGTATTTT. Its translation is CASSAWGTGNTQYF. Filled out from reference TRBV9 and TRBJ2-3, the complete variable domain reads DSGVTQTPKHLITATGQRVTLRCSPRSGDLSVYWYQQSLDQGLQFLIQYYNGEERAKGNILERFSAQQFPDLHSELNLSSLELGDSALYFCASSAWGTGNTQYFGPGTRLTVL.

By frequency in the sample, this clonotype is medium-sized. V usage is TRBV6-2 or TRBV6-3 and J usage is TRBJ2-1; the match to TRBD2 covers 8 bases. J was trimmed by 4 bases and V by 2 bases; bases with no gene match: 10. Germline CDR1 is MNHEY and CDR2 is SVGEGT. The CDR3 sequence is 17 residues long. In nucleotides, the CDR3 is TGTGCCAGCAGTTACAGCCGGGCAGCGGGGGCTTACAATGAGCAGTTCTTC. The encoded protein is CASSYSRAAGAYNEQFF.

There are many counts of this clonotype. The gene calls are TRBV28 and TRBJ2-6; 7 bases are a match to TRBD1. The CDR3 length is 15 residues. V was pared by 6 bases and J by 4 bases, with 6 bases of the junction left unmatched. Germline CDR1 is MDHEN and CDR2 is SYDVKM. CDR3 bases: TGTGCCAGCAGCCCTACAGGGGCCGGGGCCAACGTCCTGACTTTC. Protein sequence: CASSPTGAGANVLTF.

This clonotype was observed many times. CDR3 residues: CATSDYRNSNQPQHF. The CDR3 DNA follows: TGTGCCACCAGTGACTACCGTAATAGCAATCAGCCCCAGCATTTT. The chain carries TRBV24-1 and TRBJ1-5; D call uncertain. CDR1 is KGHDR and CDR2 is SFDVKD in the germline V gene. V lost 4 bases to trimming and J lost 0 bases, with 9 bases between them. This CDR3 has 15 residues.

Many counts were recorded for this clonotype. The chain employs TRBV21-1 and TRBJ2-7. TRBV21-1 is a listed pseudogene. The CDR3 has 14 amino acids. CDR3 DNA: TGTGCCAGCAGCAAAGGAAGGAGCTCCTACGAGCAGTACTTC. It codes for CASSKGRSSYEQYF.

This clonotype appeared many times. The gene calls are TRBV6-6 and TRBJ2-1, with D perhaps TRBD2 (5 bases). V lost 6 bases, J lost 0 bases, and 12 bases lay in between. CDR3 size: 15 residues. Germline V gives CDR1 MNHNY, CDR2 SVGAGI (reference sequence). CDR3 residues: CASRRTGSSYNEQFF. DNA of the CDR3: TGTGCCAGCAGAAGGACTGGCAGCTCCTACAATGAGCAGTTCTTC.

This chain joins TRBV7-9 and TRBJ1-4; no firm D call. Germline CDR1 reads SEHNR; CDR2 reads FQNEAQ (reference sequence). V lost 1 base, J lost 8 bases, and 11 bases lay in between. This CDR3 comprises 14 residues. The CDR3 reads CASSLVGNDEKLFF. The CDR3 DNA is TGTGCCAGCAGCTTAGTAGGGAACGACGAAAAACTGTTTTTT. Based on the CDR3 plus reference TRBV7-9 and TRBJ1-4, the full variable domain is DTGVSQNPRHKITKRGQNVTFRCDPISEHNRLYWYRQTLGQGPEFLTYFQNEAQLEKSRLLSDRFSAERPKGSFSTLEIQRTEQGDSAMYLCASSLVGNDEKLFFGSGTQLSVL.

This clonotype was detected many times. The V gene is TRBV7-2, the J gene TRBJ2-1; maybe TRBD2 (6 bases). The CDR3 length is 14 residues. CDR1 and CDR2 (germline): SGHTA, FQGNSA. The V end was cut by 3 bases, the J end by 7 bases, with 13 bases between. Here the CDR3 DNA reads TGTGCCAGCAGCTTTGGAGGGGCGGGTAATGAGCAGTTCTTC. Amino acid sequence: CASSFGGAGNEQFF.

This clonotype was picked up many times. One end of the junction does not line up with germline, which may come from a read error. J is TRBJ2-1 and V is TRBV6-5, with D possibly TRBD2 on 7 matching bases. CDR1 and CDR2 (germline): MNHEY, SVGAGI. The CDR3 contains 19 residues. CDR3 in DNA: TGTGCCAGCAGCTACTCGGGGGGCGACCCCTACGGTAGGCACAATGAGCAGTTCTTC. It codes for CASSYSGGDPYGRHNEQFF.

In this sample, this clonotype turned up a few times. The chain links TRBV29-1 to TRBJ2-5; D is possibly TRBD1 or TRBD2 (5 bases each). This CDR3 contains 11 residues. V was trimmed by 5 bases and J by 5 bases, leaving 9 bases between them. Germline assignment: CDR1 SQVTM and CDR2 ANQGSEA. Here the CDR3 DNA reads TGCAGCGTTTCCTGGGGGGAGACCCAGTACTTC. Amino acids: CSVSWGETQYF.